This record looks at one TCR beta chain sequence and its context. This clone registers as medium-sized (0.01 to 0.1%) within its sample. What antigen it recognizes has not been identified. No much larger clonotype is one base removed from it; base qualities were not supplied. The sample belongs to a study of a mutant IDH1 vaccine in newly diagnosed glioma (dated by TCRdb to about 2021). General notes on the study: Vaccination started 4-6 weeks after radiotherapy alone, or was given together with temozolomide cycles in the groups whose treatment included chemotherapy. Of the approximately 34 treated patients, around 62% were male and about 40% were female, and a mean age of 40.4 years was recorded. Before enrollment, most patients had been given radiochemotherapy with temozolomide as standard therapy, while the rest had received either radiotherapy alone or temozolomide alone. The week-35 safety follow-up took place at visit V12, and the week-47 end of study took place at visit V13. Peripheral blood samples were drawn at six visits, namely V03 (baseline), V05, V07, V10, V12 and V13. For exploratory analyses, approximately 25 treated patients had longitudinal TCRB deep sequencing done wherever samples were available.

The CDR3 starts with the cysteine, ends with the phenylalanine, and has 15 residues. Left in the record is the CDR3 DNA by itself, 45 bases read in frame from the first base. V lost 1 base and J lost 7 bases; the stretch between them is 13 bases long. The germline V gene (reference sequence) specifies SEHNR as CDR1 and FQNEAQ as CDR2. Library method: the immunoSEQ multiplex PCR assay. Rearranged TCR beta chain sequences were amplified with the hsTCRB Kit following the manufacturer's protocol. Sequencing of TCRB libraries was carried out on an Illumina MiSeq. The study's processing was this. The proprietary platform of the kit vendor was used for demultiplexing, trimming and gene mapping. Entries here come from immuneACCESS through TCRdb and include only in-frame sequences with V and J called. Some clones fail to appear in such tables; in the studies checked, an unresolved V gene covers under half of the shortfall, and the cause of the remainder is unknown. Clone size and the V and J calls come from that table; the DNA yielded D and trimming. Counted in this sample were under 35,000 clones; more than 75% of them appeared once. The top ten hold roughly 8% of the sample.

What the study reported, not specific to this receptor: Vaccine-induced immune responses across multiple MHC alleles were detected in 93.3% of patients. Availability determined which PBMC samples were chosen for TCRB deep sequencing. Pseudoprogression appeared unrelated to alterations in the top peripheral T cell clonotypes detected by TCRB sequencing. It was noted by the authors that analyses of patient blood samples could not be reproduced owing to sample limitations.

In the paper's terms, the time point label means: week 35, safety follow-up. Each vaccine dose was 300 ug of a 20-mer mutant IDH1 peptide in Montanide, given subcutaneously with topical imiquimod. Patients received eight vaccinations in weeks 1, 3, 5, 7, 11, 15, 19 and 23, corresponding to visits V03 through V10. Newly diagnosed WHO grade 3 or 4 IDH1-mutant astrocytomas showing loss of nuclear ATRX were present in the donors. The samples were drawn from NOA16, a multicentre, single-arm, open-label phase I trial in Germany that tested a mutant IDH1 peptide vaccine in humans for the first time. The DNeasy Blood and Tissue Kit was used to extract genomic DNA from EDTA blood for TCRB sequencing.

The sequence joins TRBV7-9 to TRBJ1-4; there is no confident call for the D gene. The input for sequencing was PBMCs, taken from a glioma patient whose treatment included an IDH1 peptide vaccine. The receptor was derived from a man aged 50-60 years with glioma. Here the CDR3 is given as CASSLDGPGGEKLFF. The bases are TGTGCCAGCAGCTTAGACGGGCCAGGCGGTGAAAAACTGTTTTTT. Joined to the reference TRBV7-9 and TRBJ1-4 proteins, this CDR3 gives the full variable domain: DTGVSQNPRHKITKRGQNVTFRCDPISEHNRLYWYRQTLGQGPEFLTYFQNEAQLEKSRLLSDRFSAERPKGSFSTLEIQRTEQGDSAMYLCASSLDGPGGEKLFFGSGTQLSVL.